Listed below are T cell receptor beta chains from one sample, sequenced in a study of type 1 regulatory T cells. Each CDR3 protein gets one entry after TCRdb re-called the reads with MiXCR. This table has some 71,000 distinct CDR3 sequences, 20% appearing once. These receptors have no known antigen. The sequenced sample was cultured type 1 regulatory T (Tr1) cells, either the whole culture or a sorted fraction (not recorded which). The source of these receptors is a human donor in good health. Both conserved end residues are part of each CDR3. The order of the fields is V gene, clone size, D gene, CDR3 protein. The D gene is left open where the match is weak. Some rows mark clone size as missing; the rest say once, few, many or name a class of expanded clone.

>TRBV7-9|few|.
CASSSRGDAFF
>TRBV7-2|many|.
CASSLSSYEQYF
>TRBV20-1|.|.
CSASETAGISGNTIYF
>TRBV27|.|TRBD1
CASSLTGAGNYGYTF
>TRBV4-2|few|.
CASSQSSQPYNEQFF
>TRBV5-1|few|.
CASREGWDEAFF
>TRBV12-3/TRBV12-4|few|.
CASSQGQSGNTIYF
>TRBV5-1|many|TRBD1
CASSSIPGQITYEQYF
>TRBV30|few|.
CAWRVLSTDTQYF
>TRBV27|.|.
CASSPRDGNTIYF
>TRBV20-1|many|.
CSAGFNEQFF
>TRBV20-1|.|.
CSAAGRGTDTQYF
>TRBV9|.|.
CASSRGGEFPGNTIYF
>TRBV25-1|.|.
CASSGRVYEQYF